What follows describes a single T cell receptor (beta chain). This record belongs to a study of blood T cell repertoires in COVID-19. Profiled with immunoSEQ multiplex PCR; TCRdb holds only in-frame clones, not every one. The data contain over 140,000 clones, over 60% of them singletons. The CDR3 consists of 16 residues. The ends lost 6 bases at V and 0 bases at J; junction bases unmatched: 11. Looked up from germline, CDR1 is SEHNR and CDR2 is FQNEAQ (reference sequence). This chain connects TRBV7-9 to TRBJ2-7, with 7 nucleotides matching TRBD1. This clonotype was sampled from a woman aged 45-65 years who had recovered from COVID-19. Sequences were obtained from PBMCs or T cells enriched from blood (not recorded which). In DNA form, the CDR3 reads TGTGCCAGCAGTCCACCTACAGGGGAAAGCTCCTACGAGCAGTACTTC. Residues: CASSPPTGESSYEQYF. Variable domain in full (rest from reference TRBV7-9 and TRBJ2-7): DTGVSQNPRHKITKRGQNVTFRCDPISEHNRLYWYRQTLGQGPEFLTYFQNEAQLEKSRLLSDRFSAERPKGSFSTLEIQRTEQGDSAMYLCASSPPTGESSYEQYFGPGTRLTVT.